This T cell receptor (beta chain) was sequenced during a study of OX40 agonist ivuxolimab in advanced cancers. Context from the whole study: Ivuxolimab was an agonistic, fully human IgG2 monoclonal antibody directed against OX40 (CD134), a costimulatory receptor. Intravenous ivuxolimab was administered to patients every 2 weeks at six dose levels: 0.01, 0.1, 0.3, 1.5, 3 and 10 mg/kg. Of the approximately 50 dose-escalation patients, hepatocellular carcinoma was present in about 19, melanoma in approximately 15, renal cell carcinoma in 9 and head and neck cancer in 9. A male proportion of roughly 80% and a mean age of 60 years, ranging from 23 to 79, were recorded for the dose-escalation cohort. Prior anti-PD-1, anti-PD-L1 or anti-CTLA-4 therapy was permitted, and approximately 39% of dose-escalation patients had received checkpoint inhibitors. Partial responses were achieved by three dose-escalation patients, of whom one had hepatocellular carcinoma and two had cutaneous melanoma. The purpose of peripheral TCRbeta sequencing was to test whether ivuxolimab changed TCR sequence diversity and led to clonal T-cell expansion. The paper describes the monotherapy dose-escalation part (N ≈ 50 patients) of the phase I trial of ivuxolimab.

Genomic DNA was extracted from sorted cells for sequencing of the TCRbeta CDR3 region. TCRbeta CDR3 regions were sequenced using the immunoSEQ Assay. Drawn from immuneACCESS, this table holds only the in-frame rearrangements with V and J called that TCRdb kept. Clones are partly lost; checked studies trace under half to an unresolved V gene and leave the rest unexplained. For this sample the table gives roughly 18,000 clones, of which 65% to 90% were detected only once. The top ten clonotypes cover over 10% of the sample. The trial excluded patients who had a history of autoimmune disease or who were on systemic immunosuppression. Peripheral blood for TCR sequencing was collected from all dose cohorts at baseline, on cycle 4 day 1, and on cycle 7 day 1. Samples were obtained from an open-label, multicenter, first-in-human phase I dose-escalation trial of ivuxolimab. The trial enrolled adults with locally advanced or metastatic head and neck squamous cell, hepatocellular, melanoma or renal cell carcinoma. Before TCR sequencing, CD4+ and CD8+ T cells were separately sorted from peripheral blood.

According to the germline V gene, CDR1 reads MGHRA and CDR2 reads YSYEKL. Trimming removed 4 bases from V and 8 bases from J, leaving 26 bases between the germline ends. Reading from cysteine to phenylalanine, the CDR3 counts 17 amino acids. The DNA shown is the 51-base CDR3, in frame from base 1. A note on this clone: This clone's antigen is unknown. No base quality information exists; no much larger clone differs at one position.

On the study overall, not on this receptor specifically: At doses of 0.1 to 3.0 mg/kg, clonal expansion of both CD4+ and CD8+ blood T cells was observed from baseline to week 6. On average, CD8+ T cells showed more expanded clones than CD4+ T cells after ivuxolimab. Low levels of normalized T-cell clonal expansion were also seen in some patients who did not respond. The antigen specificity of the peripheral T cells that underwent clonal expansion was not determined. In the 0.1-3.0 mg/kg groups, partial responders had among the lowest normalized peripheral clonal expansion, particularly in CD8+ T cells.

This TCR derives from an adult with an advanced solid tumor such as melanoma, head and neck, liver or kidney cancer. This chain joins TRBV4-1 to TRBJ1-1; the D gene cannot be resolved reliably. Sequenced material: CD4+ or CD8+ T cells sorted from blood, taken in a trial of the OX40 agonist ivuxolimab. The DNA sequence reads TGCGCCAGCAGCCCTACCGCTGGGGTACTGAAAGTTACGGAAGCTTTCTTT. This codes for CASSPTAGVLKVTEAFF.